A selection of T cell receptor beta chains follows, all from one sample in a study of blood T cells in healthy people across ages. In TCRdb, the 5' RACE reads were re-called with MiXCR into one record per CDR3 protein. The sample records 1,500,000 or so distinct CDR3 sequences, around 55% being singletons. Material for sequencing was blood. Every receptor here comes from a man younger than 30 in good health. Each CDR3 is given with its conserved first and last residue. Each record gives: D gene, J gene, V gene, clone size, CDR3 DNA, CDR3 protein. A D gene is named only where the DNA matches it firmly. A row's size may be missing; if present it is once, few, many or a size class.

D: TRBD2
J: TRBJ2-7
V: TRBV27
size: .
DNA: TGTGCCAGCAGCTTAGCCAAAAGCGGGGGAAATTCGGACGAGCAGTACTTC
CDR3: CASSLAKSGGNSDEQYF

D: .
J: TRBJ1-2
V: TRBV4-2
size: .
DNA: TGTGCCAGCAGCCAAGATGGGAGGATCTATGGCTACACCTTC
CDR3: CASSQDGRIYGYTF

D: TRBD2
J: TRBJ2-3
V: TRBV9
size: few
DNA: TGTGCCAGCAGCCCCAGCGGGGGAAGGTCTACAGATACGCAGTATTTT
CDR3: CASSPSGGRSTDTQYF

D: .
J: TRBJ2-5
V: TRBV4-2
size: .
DNA: TGTGCCAGCAGCCAAGACGCCCCCGAAGGGGAAGAGACCCAGTACTTC
CDR3: CASSQDAPEGEETQYF

D: .
J: TRBJ1-1
V: TRBV12-3/TRBV12-4
size: .
DNA: TGTGCCAGCACCCTCGGGGGGTTGGACACTGAAGCTTTCTTT
CDR3: CASTLGGLDTEAFF

D: .
J: TRBJ2-3
V: TRBV20-1
size: .
DNA: TGCAGTGCTGACCCTAGCGAATCGGCAGATACGCAGTATTTT
CDR3: CSADPSESADTQYF

D: .
J: TRBJ2-1
V: TRBV12-3/TRBV12-4
size: .
DNA: TGTGCCAGCACCGACCCAGGGGAGAGCTCCTACAATGAGCAGTTCTTC
CDR3: CASTDPGESSYNEQFF

D: .
J: TRBJ1-1
V: TRBV29-1
size: .
DNA: TGCAGCGTTGAAGAGGTGCCAGCCGCCGCGGCTTTCTTT
CDR3: CSVEEVPAAAAFF

D: TRBD2
J: TRBJ2-7
V: TRBV20-1
size: .
DNA: TGCAGTGCTAGTCATCTAGCGGACTCCTACGAGCAGTACTTC
CDR3: CSASHLADSYEQYF

D: TRBD2
J: TRBJ2-7
V: TRBV20-1
size: once
DNA: TGCAGTGCTAGAGATACAAGCGGGGGGCCTGACTACGAGCAGTACTTC
CDR3: CSARDTSGGPDYEQYF

D: .
J: TRBJ2-5
V: TRBV4-3
size: .
DNA: TGCGCCAGCAGCCCGACTCTATGGGGGACCCAGTACTTC
CDR3: CASSPTLWGTQYF

D: .
J: TRBJ1-4
V: TRBV30
size: once
DNA: TGTGCCTGGAGTGTACTTTCATGGGAAAAACTGTTTTTT
CDR3: CAWSVLSWEKLFF

D: TRBD1
J: TRBJ2-3
V: TRBV5-1
size: .
DNA: TGCGCCAGCAGCGCGTGGACAGGGAAGGAGGATACGCAGTATTTT
CDR3: CASSAWTGKEDTQYF

D: .
J: TRBJ2-7
V: TRBV5-1
size: .
DNA: TGCGCCAGCAGCCTCTGGGACGGGATCTACGAGCAGTACTTC
CDR3: CASSLWDGIYEQYF

D: TRBD2
J: TRBJ2-7
V: TRBV7-9
size: .
DNA: TGTGCCAGCAGCTTAGTTGGGGAGGGCCCGTCTTACGAGCAGTACTTC
CDR3: CASSLVGEGPSYEQYF

D: .
J: TRBJ2-7
V: TRBV12-3/TRBV12-4
size: few
DNA: TGTGCCAGCAGTTATAACGGCCTTTCCTACGAGCAGTACTTC
CDR3: CASSYNGLSYEQYF

D: .
J: TRBJ1-2
V: TRBV12-3/TRBV12-4
size: .
DNA: TGTGCCAGCAGCCGCGGGGGAGGGGCAGATGGCTACACCTTC
CDR3: CASSRGGGADGYTF

D: .
J: TRBJ2-7
V: TRBV12-3/TRBV12-4
size: .
DNA: TGTGCCAGCAGCCAAGACATGTTTTACTACGAGCAGTACTTC
CDR3: CASSQDMFYYEQYF

D: .
J: TRBJ2-1
V: TRBV10-3
size: .
DNA: TGTGCCATCAGTGAGGCCATACGCGGGGCCGGTCCCAATGAGCAGTTCTTC
CDR3: CAISEAIRGAGPNEQFF

D: .
J: TRBJ2-6
V: TRBV25-1
size: .
DNA: TGTGCCAGCAGTAAAACAGCCTCTGGGGCCAACGTCCTGACTTTC
CDR3: CASSKTASGANVLTF

D: .
J: TRBJ1-1
V: TRBV5-6
size: once
DNA: TGTGCCAGCAGCTGGAGTAACGAAGCTTTCTTT
CDR3: CASSWSNEAFF

D: .
J: TRBJ2-1
V: TRBV6-5
size: once
DNA: TGTGCCAGCAGTTACTCCCCGCCGTCCTACAATGAGCAGTTCTTC
CDR3: CASSYSPPSYNEQFF

D: .
J: TRBJ2-7
V: TRBV27
size: few
DNA: TGTGCCAGCAGTTGGCGCCGAGTGGCCTACGAGCAGTACTTC
CDR3: CASSWRRVAYEQYF

D: .
J: TRBJ1-2
V: TRBV10-1
size: .
DNA: TGCGCCAGCAGTGAGTCGGCAGCTGGCTATGGCTACACCTTC
CDR3: CASSESAAGYGYTF

D: .
J: TRBJ2-5
V: TRBV3-1
size: .
DNA: TGTGCCAGCAGCCAACATCTCGAGACCCAGGCTAAGCAGTACTTC
CDR3: CASSQHLETQAKQYF

D: .
J: TRBJ2-7
V: TRBV6-2/TRBV6-3
size: .
DNA: TGTGCCAGCAGTTCCAGCCCGGGGGCCTACGAGCAGTACTTC
CDR3: CASSSSPGAYEQYF

D: TRBD1
J: TRBJ2-7
V: TRBV20-1
size: .
DNA: TGCAGTGCTAGGGGGACAGGTAACTACGAGCAGTACTTC
CDR3: CSARGTGNYEQYF

D: TRBD2
J: TRBJ2-1
V: TRBV20-1
size: .
DNA: TGCAGTGCTACTGGACTAGCGGTCTCCTACAATGAGCAGTTCTTC
CDR3: CSATGLAVSYNEQFF

D: TRBD2
J: TRBJ2-1
V: TRBV20-1
size: .
DNA: TGCAGTGCCCCGGGCGTGCTAGCGGGAGACAACAATGAGCAGTTCTTC
CDR3: CSAPGVLAGDNNEQFF

D: .
J: TRBJ2-1
V: TRBV21-1
size: .
DNA: TGTGCCAGCAGCGCAAACCTCGAAGACAATGAGCGGTTCTTC
CDR3: CASSANLEDNERFF

D: TRBD2
J: TRBJ2-7
V: TRBV29-1
size: .
DNA: TGCAGCGTTGGGGGACGAGCGGGAGATGATTCCTACGAGCAGTACTTC
CDR3: CSVGGRAGDDSYEQYF

D: .
J: TRBJ2-3
V: TRBV10-2
size: .
DNA: TGCGCCAGCAGTACGCCGCGGGGCACAGATACGCAGTATTTT
CDR3: CASSTPRGTDTQYF

D: .
J: TRBJ2-1
V: TRBV21-1
size: .
DNA: TGTGCCAGCAGCAAAAGTAGAGCGGGAAGCTCCTACAATGAGCAGTTCTTC
CDR3: CASSKSRAGSSYNEQFF

D: TRBD2
J: TRBJ2-7
V: TRBV29-1
size: .
DNA: TGCAGCGTTGAAGAAGGGAGGGGTTCCTACGGGCAGTACTTC
CDR3: CSVEEGRGSYGQYF

D: .
J: TRBJ2-7
V: TRBV12-5
size: .
DNA: TGTGCCAGTGCCGGGGCGGACACCTACGAGCAGTACTTC
CDR3: CASAGADTYEQYF

D: .
J: TRBJ2-3
V: TRBV27
size: .
DNA: TGTGCCAGCAGTGACCGGGAATTCACAGATACGCAGTATTTT
CDR3: CASSDREFTDTQYF

D: .
J: TRBJ2-1
V: TRBV11-2
size: .
DNA: TGTGCCAGCAGCTTAGTCCCGAAGTACAATGAGCAGTTCTTC
CDR3: CASSLVPKYNEQFF

D: TRBD1
J: TRBJ1-1
V: TRBV4-1
size: once
DNA: TGCGCCAGCAGCCAAGTTCAGGGGGGGGGTCCTGAAGCTTTCTTT
CDR3: CASSQVQGGGPEAFF

D: .
J: TRBJ1-3
V: TRBV11-2
size: .
DNA: TGTGCCAGCAGCGGCCTTACGGCTGGAAACACCATATATTTT
CDR3: CASSGLTAGNTIYF

D: TRBD2
J: TRBJ2-3
V: TRBV12-3/TRBV12-4
size: .
DNA: TGTGCCAGCAGTCCCCCGGGAGGTAGCACAGATACGCAGTATTTT
CDR3: CASSPPGGSTDTQYF

D: .
J: TRBJ1-1
V: TRBV27
size: few
DNA: TGTGCCAGCATACCAGGGCGAGGCACTGAAGCTTTCTTT
CDR3: CASIPGRGTEAFF

D: TRBD1
J: TRBJ2-7
V: TRBV6-1
size: .
DNA: TGTGCCAGCAGTGAAGGACAGGGAATTCCCTACGAGCAGTACTTC
CDR3: CASSEGQGIPYEQYF

D: TRBD2
J: TRBJ2-5
V: TRBV4-3
size: .
DNA: TGCGCCAGCAGCTCAGTCGCGGGAGAGGCGGAGACCCAGTACTTC
CDR3: CASSSVAGEAETQYF

D: TRBD1
J: TRBJ2-5
V: TRBV4-3
size: .
DNA: TGCGCCAGCAGCCAGTTGACAGGGAATCTGGAGACCCAGTACTTC
CDR3: CASSQLTGNLETQYF

D: .
J: TRBJ2-5
V: TRBV4-3
size: .
DNA: TGCGCCAGCAGCCAATACGCTTCTTATTGGGGGGCTGAGGGGACCCAGTACTTC
CDR3: CASSQYASYWGAEGTQYF